This TCR beta chain derives from a study of blood T cell repertoires in COVID-19. Study summary: There were acute and convalescent COVID-19 samples, and they came from the United States, Italy and Spain. Sources were T cells, B-cell-depleted T cells, or PBMCs; the material itself was cDNA or gDNA.

In germline, CDR1 is SGHAT, CDR2 FQNNGV. The length of the CDR3 is 15 residues. The V end was cut by 5 bases, the J end by 6 bases, with 17 bases between. Original handling: By means of reference gene primer amplification, nucleated cell counts were estimated. Clones were read by immunoSEQ multiplex PCR, and TCRdb kept only the in-frame ones, dropping some. Clone size and V and J calls were adopted from that table, with D and trimming inferred from the DNA. The data show 200,000 to 300,000 clones, more than 70% seen once. Ages ranged from about 18 to 89 years, with residence in 20 to 30 US areas. This TCR was recovered from a woman in her thirties or forties with acute COVID-19. Sequences were obtained from PBMCs or T cells enriched from blood (not recorded which). The rearrangement uses TRBV11-2 and TRBJ1-5; the D gene is possibly TRBD1 (6 bases). The CDR3 spells CASSPGGGHGQPQHF. In nucleotides, the CDR3 is TGTGCCAGCAGCCCCGGGGGGGGGCACGGTCAGCCCCAGCATTTT.